This TCR beta chain was captured in a study of blood T cell repertoires in COVID-19. Study overall: Acute and convalescent COVID-19 samples came from the United States, Italy and Spain. Nucleic acid was either cDNA or gDNA, and it came from T cells, B-cell-depleted T cells, or PBMCs.

CDR3 length equals 13 residues. In germline, CDR1 is GTSNPN, CDR2 SVGIG (reference sequence). Trimming shortened V by 2 bases and J by 0 bases, and 5 bases separated the two germline ends. In the source study's methods: Reference gene primer amplification gave nucleated cell count estimates. The repertoire was sequenced with immunoSEQ multiplex PCR; TCRdb's copy has only in-frame clones and lacks some. That table supplies the V and J calls and clone size; D and trimming were determined from the DNA. The table lists about 120,000 clones, roughly 84% of them singletons, with about 3.9% in the top ten. V is TRBV30 and J is TRBJ1-3; D is unclear. The TCR was taken from a man aged 55 to 70 with acute or convalescent COVID-19. The sequenced sample was peripheral blood. This CDR3 reads CAWSSNSGNTIYF. CDR3 DNA: TGTGCCTGGAGTTCAAACTCTGGAAACACCATATATTTT.